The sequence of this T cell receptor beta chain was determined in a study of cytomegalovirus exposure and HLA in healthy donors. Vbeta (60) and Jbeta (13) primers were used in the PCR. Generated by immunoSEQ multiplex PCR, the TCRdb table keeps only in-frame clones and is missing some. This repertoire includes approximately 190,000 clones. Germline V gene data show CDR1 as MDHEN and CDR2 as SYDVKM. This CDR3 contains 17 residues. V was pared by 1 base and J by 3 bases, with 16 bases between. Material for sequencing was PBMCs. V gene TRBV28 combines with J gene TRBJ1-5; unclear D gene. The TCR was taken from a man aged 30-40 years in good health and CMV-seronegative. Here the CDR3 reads CASSLYGEGLINQPQHF. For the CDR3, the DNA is TGTGCCAGCAGTTTATATGGGGAGGGCTTAATCAATCAGCCCCAGCATTTT. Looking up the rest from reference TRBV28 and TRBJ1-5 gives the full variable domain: DVKVTQSSRYLVKRTGEKVFLECVQDMDHENMFWYRQDPGLGLRLIYFSYDVKMKEKGDIPEGYSVSREKKERFSLILESASTNQTSMYLCASSLYGEGLINQPQHFGDGTRLSIL.